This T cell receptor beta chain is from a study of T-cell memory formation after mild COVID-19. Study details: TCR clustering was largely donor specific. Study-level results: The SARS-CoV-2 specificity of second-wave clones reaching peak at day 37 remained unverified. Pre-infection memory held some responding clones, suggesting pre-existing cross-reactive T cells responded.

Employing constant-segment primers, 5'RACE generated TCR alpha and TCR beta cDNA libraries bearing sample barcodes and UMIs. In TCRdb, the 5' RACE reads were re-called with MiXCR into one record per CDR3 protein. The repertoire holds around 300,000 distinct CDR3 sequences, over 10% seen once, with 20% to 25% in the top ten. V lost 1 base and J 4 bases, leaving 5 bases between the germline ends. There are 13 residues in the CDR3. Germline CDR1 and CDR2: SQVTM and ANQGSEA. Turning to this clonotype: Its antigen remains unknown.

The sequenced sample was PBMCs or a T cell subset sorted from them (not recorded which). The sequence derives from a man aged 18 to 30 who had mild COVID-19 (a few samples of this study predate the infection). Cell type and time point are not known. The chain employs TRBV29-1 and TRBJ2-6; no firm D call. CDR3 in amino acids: CSVEVMGANVLTF. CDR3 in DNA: TGCAGCGTTGAAGTCATGGGGGCCAACGTCCTGACTTTC. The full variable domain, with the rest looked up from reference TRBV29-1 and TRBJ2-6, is SAVISQKPSRDICQRGTSLTIQCQVDSQVTMMFWYRQQPGQSLTLIATANQGSEATYESGFVIDKFPISRPNLTFSTLTVSNMSPEDSSIYLCSVEVMGANVLTFGAGSRLTVL.